The clone carrying this T cell receptor (beta chain) has only a few counts. As yet, its antigen is unknown. A clone one base away is much larger, so this may be a read error. This sample stems from a study of breast tumors, draining lymph nodes, adjacent tissues. From germline, CDR1 is SGHTA and CDR2 FQGTGA. The CDR3 length is 15 residues. Samples came from axillary lymph nodes draining the breast cancer. Study-level results: Data fit most tumor T cells coming from lymph node, expanding in tumor. Tumor and nontumor repertoires were significantly more similar in luminal-like than in basal-like breast cancer. Tumors had less TCR diversity than lymph nodes, more than nontumor tissue.

TCRdb analysed the multiplex PCR reads with MiXCR anew, one entry per CDR3 protein. The sample yields over 70,000 distinct CDR3 sequences, roughly 28% seen once. V usage is TRBV7-3 and J usage is TRBJ2-5; D may match TRBD1 or TRBD2 (5 bases each). The sequence was obtained from a female donor with breast cancer. Some clones in this sample may be carry-over from other donors' samples. The sequenced material came from axillary lymph node tissue. The CDR3 sequence is CAGSSIGGARETQHF. The DNA of the CDR3 is TGTGCCGGCAGCTCGATTGGGGGAGCTAGAGAGACCCAGCACTTC.